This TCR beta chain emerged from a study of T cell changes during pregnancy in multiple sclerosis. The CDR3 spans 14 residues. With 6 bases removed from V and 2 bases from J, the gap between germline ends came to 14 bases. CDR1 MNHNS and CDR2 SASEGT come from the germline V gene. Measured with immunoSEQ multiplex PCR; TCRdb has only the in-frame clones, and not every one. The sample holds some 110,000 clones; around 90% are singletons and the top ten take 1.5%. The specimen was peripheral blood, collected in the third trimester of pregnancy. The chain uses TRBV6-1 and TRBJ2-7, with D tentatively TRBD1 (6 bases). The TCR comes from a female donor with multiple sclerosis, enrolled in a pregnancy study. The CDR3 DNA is TGTGCCAGCAGGTCTGGACAGTTAACCTACGAGCAGTACTTC. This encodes CASRSGQLTYEQYF.